These 25 T cell receptor beta chains were all obtained from the same sample, sequenced in a study of neoadjuvant anti-PD-1 for oral cavity cancer. Here immunoSEQ multiplex PCR was the method, and the copy in TCRdb shows in-frame clones only, minus some. The sample has around 32,000 clones; 80% are singletons. Time point of the sample: after neoadjuvant nivolumab, at surgical resection. Source: PBMCs, taken after nivolumab (anti-PD-1) treatment. The receptors stem from a person aged 40-85 years with oral cavity squamous cell carcinoma.

J is TRBJ1-1 and V is TRBV10-1; 8 bases agree with TRBD1. From germline, CDR1 is WNHNN and CDR2 SYGVQD (reference sequence). There are 17 residues in the CDR3. The V gene end was trimmed by 4 bases and the J gene end by 4 bases; junction bases not matched to a gene: 14. CDR3 nucleotides: TGCGCCAGCAGTGCCGAAACAGGGGGGAATGGGGGCACTGAAGCTTTCTTT. Its protein is CASSAETGGNGGTEAFF.

J is TRBJ2-7 and V is TRBV7-2; 7 positions match TRBD1. Germline lookup yields CDR1 SGHTA and CDR2 FQGNSA. Germline trimming cut 4 bases from V and 6 bases from J; bases unmatched to any gene: 9. The CDR3 loop spans 14 amino acids. This CDR3 reads CASSYSGQLLEQYF. The CDR3 nucleotides read TGTGCCAGCAGCTATTCGGGACAGCTACTCGAGCAGTACTTC.

This clone is labeled as medium-sized. A junction end diverges from the germline sequence, so it may reflect a read error. The chain recombines TRBV2 with TRBJ1-4; D remains unclear. The CDR3 spans 12 residues. Looked up from germline, CDR1 is SNHLY and CDR2 is FYNNEI. As DNA, the CDR3 is TGTGCCAGCAGGGAAGGGAATGAAAAACTGTTTTTT. Its protein is CASREGNEKLFF. The entire variable domain, with the rest obtained from reference TRBV2 and TRBJ1-4, is as follows: EPEVTQTPSHQVTQMGQEVILRCVPISNHLYFYWYRQILGQKVEFLVSFYNNEISEKSEIFDDQFSVERPDGSNFTLKIRSTKLEDSAMYFCASREGNEKLFFGSGTQLSVL.

The CDR3 DNA reads as TGTGCCAGCAGCTTAGCCGGAGGGTATCAGCCCCAGCATTTT. Its protein is CASSLAGGYQPQHF. The V gene is TRBV7-2, the J gene TRBJ1-5; unclear D gene. The germline V gene has CDR1 SGHTA and CDR2 FQGNSA. CDR3 size: 14 residues. The V end lost 0 bases, the J end lost 5 bases, and 8 bases lay between the germline ends. The variable domain in full, completed from reference TRBV7-2 and TRBJ1-5, reads GAGVSQSPSNKVTEKGKDVELRCDPISGHTALYWYRQSLGQGLEFLIYFQGNSAPDKSGLPSDRFSAERTGGSVSTLTIQRTQQEDSAVYLCASSLAGGYQPQHFGDGTRLSIL.

The rearrangement joins TRBV2 to TRBJ2-1; no definite D call. The V gene lost 8 bases and the J gene lost 1 base, with 3 bases spanning the gap. Germline-derived CDR1 and CDR2 are SNHLY and FYNNEI. This CDR3 contains 11 residues. CDR3 sequence: CASGSYNEQFF. CDR3 DNA sequence: TGTGCCAGCGGGTCCTACAATGAGCAGTTCTTC. Using reference TRBV2 and TRBJ2-1 for the parts outside the CDR3, the full variable domain is EPEVTQTPSHQVTQMGQEVILRCVPISNHLYFYWYRQILGQKVEFLVSFYNNEISEKSEIFDDQFSVERPDGSNFTLKIRSTKLEDSAMYFCASGSYNEQFFGPGTRLTVL.

As regards this clone: Because the CDR3's place on the DNA is in doubt, the DNA is left out and the CDR3 is given as listed by TCRdb. The genes are TRBV7-2 and TRBJ1-2. Germline CDR1 reads SGHTA; CDR2 reads FQGNSA. The CDR3 sequence runs 14 residues, both termini included. CDR3 sequence: CASFGPGGGYGYTF.

Here the CDR3 reads CASSGGKLHQGSPLHF. CDR3 DNA sequence: TGTGCCAGCAGCGGGGGGAAGCTCCATCAGGGCTCACCCCTCCACTTT. The V call is TRBV5-8, the J call TRBJ1-6; D might be TRBD1 (5 bases). The CDR3 covers 16 residues. With 4 bases removed from V and 10 bases from J, the gap between germline ends came to 21 bases. CDR1 and CDR2 from the germline V gene are SGHTS and YDEGEE.

The chain employs TRBV2 and TRBJ2-7, with a weak D call TRBD2 (6 bases). V shed 6 bases and J shed 0 bases, with 9 bases lying between them. This CDR3 spans 13 amino acids. Germline V gives CDR1 SNHLY, CDR2 FYNNEI. The CDR3 reads CASSPGSSYEQYF. CDR3 in DNA: TGTGCCAGCAGCCCCGGGAGCTCCTACGAGCAGTACTTC.

The chain joins TRBV5-8 to TRBJ2-5, with D unclear. The germline CDR1 and CDR2 sequences are SGHTS and YDEGEE. CDR3 length equals 11 residues. Trimming shortened V by 3 bases and J by 9 bases, and 9 bases separated the two germline ends. CDR3 bases: TGTGCCAGCAGCTCCCGCCCGTCCCAGTACTTC. This gives the protein CASSSRPSQYF.

V gene TRBV12-5 combines with J gene TRBJ2-1; a weak D match, TRBD2 (5 bases). The CDR3 loop spans 16 amino acids. CDR1 and CDR2 (germline): LGHNT, FRNRAP. V lost 2 bases to trimming and J lost 6 bases, with 17 bases between them. CDR3 in amino acids: CASGLIGVITGNEQFF. In nucleotides, the CDR3 is TGTGCTAGTGGTTTGATCGGGGTCATAACGGGCAATGAGCAGTTCTTC. The entire variable domain, with the rest obtained from reference TRBV12-5 and TRBJ2-1, is as follows: DARVTQTPRHKVTEMGQEVTMRCQPILGHNTVFWYRQTMMQGLELLAYFRNRAPLDDSGMPKDRFSAEMPDATLATLKIQPSEPRDSAVYFCASGLIGVITGNEQFFGPGTRLTVL.

V gene TRBV10-3 combines with J gene TRBJ1-5; 7 nucleotides align to TRBD1. The CDR3 spans 13 residues. V shed 5 bases, J shed 5 bases, and the junction held 3 bases outside the gene matches. Germline assignment: CDR1 ENHRY and CDR2 SYGVKD. CDR3: CAISPDRDQPQHF. CDR3 nucleotides: TGTGCCATCAGTCCCGACAGGGATCAGCCCCAGCATTTT.

The chain has TRBV10-3 and TRBJ1-2, with D perhaps matching TRBD1 (5 bases). The CDR3 length is 17 residues. Germline V gene sequence: CDR1 ENHRY, CDR2 SYGVKD. V gave up 2 bases and J gave up 0 bases, with 16 bases separating them. The CDR3 sequence is CAISEQATALSNYGYTF. CDR3 nucleotide sequence: TGTGCCATCAGTGAGCAGGCGACAGCCCTTTCTAACTATGGCTACACCTTC.

The chain links TRBV18 to TRBJ1-1; no definite D call. The CDR3 totals 16 residues. Per germline, CDR1 KGHSH and CDR2 LQKENI. V lost 4 bases and J lost 2, with 17 bases in between. The CDR3 DNA follows: TGTGCCAGCTCACTGGATAGGGCTGTCACCAACACTGAAGCTTTCTTT. Translating it yields CASSLDRAVTNTEAFF.

The chain has TRBV11-3 and TRBJ2-1, with D possibly being TRBD1 or TRBD2 (6 bases each). CDR1 is SGHNT, CDR2 YENEEA, per germline. Trimming left V 5 bases short and J 0 bases short, with 17 bases between. The CDR3 is made up of 17 amino acids. Written as DNA, the CDR3 is TGTGCCAGCAGCCCCGCTTGGGGGGCTGGCTCCTACAATGAGCAGTTCTTC. This gives the protein CASSPAWGAGSYNEQFF.

V gene TRBV4-1 combines with J gene TRBJ2-7, with D perhaps TRBD1 (6 bases). CDR1 and CDR2 from the germline V gene are MGHRA and YSYEKL. The V and J ends lost 4 bases and 1 base respectively, with 20 bases between them. The CDR3 spans 17 residues. The CDR3 DNA sequence: TGCGCCAGCAGCCTTCACATTGGCAGGGGCCGGTCCTACGAGCAGTACTTC. This sequence encodes CASSLHIGRGRSYEQYF.

This chain uses TRBV2 with TRBJ1-1; TRBD1 matches at 8 bases. V lost 5 bases to trimming and J lost 4 bases; unmatched junction nucleotides: 6. CDR3 length: 14 amino acids. Germline V gives CDR1 SNHLY, CDR2 FYNNEI. The CDR3 reads CASSFRTGPTEAFF. Written as DNA, the CDR3 is TGTGCCAGCAGTTTCAGGACAGGGCCCACTGAAGCTTTCTTT.

This clone was seen a handful of times. The chain links TRBV19 to TRBJ2-5; D gene uncertain. The CDR3 has 13 amino acids. The V gene lost 7 bases and the J gene lost 2 bases, with 11 bases spanning the gap. The germline V gene encodes CDR1 LNHDA and CDR2 SQIVND (reference sequence). CDR3 sequence reads: CASTSYNQETQYF. The DNA for the CDR3 is TGTGCCAGTACCTCGTACAATCAAGAGACCCAGTACTTC.

The chain couples TRBV6-1 to TRBJ2-7, with TRBD1 matching over 7 bases. Germline V gene lookup returns CDR1 MNHNS and CDR2 SASEGT. The length of the CDR3 is 14 residues. The V and J ends lost 6 bases and 2 bases, in that order; junction bases with no gene match: 7. This CDR3 is CASREQGNAYEQYF. The CDR3 DNA sequence: TGTGCCAGCAGGGAACAGGGGAATGCCTACGAGCAGTACTTC.

The chain joins TRBV5-1 to TRBJ2-3; no clear D gene. The CDR3 is made up of 15 amino acids. V gave up 1 base and J gave up 2 bases, with 11 bases separating them. The V gene's germline CDR1 is SGHRS and CDR2 YFSETQ. The CDR3 DNA reads as TGCGCCAGCAGCTTGTCGGCTCAATTCACAGATACGCAGTATTTT. Encoded protein: CASSLSAQFTDTQYF.

This clone was recorded a few times. The chain couples TRBV7-3 to TRBJ2-7; D gene ambiguous. Trimming shortened V by 1 base and J by 8 bases, and 12 bases separated the two germline ends. The V gene's germline CDR1 is SGHTA and CDR2 FQGTGA. The CDR3 sequence is 13 residues long. The CDR3 loop is CASSLKRDGQQYF. The CDR3 DNA sequence: TGTGCCAGCAGCTTAAAACGAGACGGACAGCAGTACTTC.

This chain connects TRBV7-2 to TRBJ2-7; no reliable D call. The CDR3 totals 14 residues. The V and J ends lost 4 bases and 0 bases respectively, with 10 bases between them. Looked up from germline, CDR1 is SGHTA and CDR2 is FQGNSA. CDR3 protein: CASSSRRSSYEQYF. The CDR3 coding sequence is TGTGCCAGCAGCTCGCGTCGAAGCTCCTACGAGCAGTACTTC.

The chain combines TRBV4-3 with TRBJ1-1; a weak D match, TRBD1 (5 bases). The germline V gene has CDR1 LGHNA and CDR2 YSLEER. The CDR3 is 17 residues long. Trimming removed 1 base at V and 0 bases at J, with 15 bases between. DNA for the CDR3: TGCGCCAGCAGCCAAGGCCCACCGGGACTTATGAACACTGAAGCTTTCTTT. It translates to CASSQGPPGLMNTEAFF.

This chain uses TRBV5-1 with TRBJ2-3; D gene unclear. The V end lost 3 bases, the J end lost 5 bases, and 4 bases lay between the germline ends. This CDR3 comprises 11 residues. The germline gives CDR1 SGHRS, CDR2 YFSETQ. The CDR3 nucleotides are TGCGCCAGCAGCTCGGGAGATACGCAGTATTTT. Translation gives CASSSGDTQYF. The variable domain in full, with the rest retrieved from reference TRBV5-1 and TRBJ2-3, is KAGVTQTPRYLIKTRGQQVTLSCSPISGHRSVSWYQQTPGQGLQFLFEYFSETQRNKGNFPGRFSGRQFSNSRSEMNVSTLELGDSALYLCASSSGDTQYFGPGTRLTVL.

V usage is TRBV29-1 and J usage is TRBJ2-2; D gene ambiguous. Germline CDR1 reads SQVTM; CDR2 reads ANQGSEA. This CDR3 has 13 amino acids. V was clipped by 1 base and J by 0 bases, with 3 bases between them. The DNA of the CDR3 is TGCAGCGTTGAAGCCGCGAACACCGGGGAGCTGTTTTTT. Translated, it gives CSVEAANTGELFF.

The gene calls are TRBV30 and TRBJ1-4; D is uncertain. Trimming took off 1 base at V and 6 bases at J, with 15 bases between the two ends. Germline-derived CDR1 and CDR2 are GTSNPN and SVGIG (reference sequence). The CDR3 spans 15 residues. The DNA of the CDR3 is TGTGCCTGGAGTGATCCTGGAAGGGAGGATGAAAAACTGTTTTTT. Translated, it gives CAWSDPGREDEKLFF.